Listed here is a single T cell receptor (beta chain). Its antigen is not known. The entry originates in a study of T-cell memory formation after mild COVID-19. Study outcomes and limitations: Pre-infection memory showed some responding clones, and this suggested that cross-reactive memory joined. A balance of CD4 and CD8 characterized clones contracting day 15 to 85, whereas later expanders leaned CD4+.

TCRdb reprocessed the 5' RACE reads with MiXCR, giving one entry per CDR3 protein. The data contain 380,000 or so distinct CDR3 sequences, about an eighth of them singletons. CDR1 and CDR2 (germline): LGHNA, YSLEER. This CDR3 has 15 amino acids. V lost 2 bases and J lost 5, with 12 bases in between. The sequenced sample consisted of PBMCs or a T cell subset sorted from them (not recorded which). This sequence originates from a man younger than 35 who had mild COVID-19 (a few samples of this study predate the infection). Cell type and time point are not known. This chain links TRBV4-3 with TRBJ2-2; D remains ambiguous. The CDR3, as DNA: TGCGCCAGCAGCCAAACAGAGTTGGATACCGGGGAGCTGTTTTTT. Protein: CASSQTELDTGELFF.